This TCR beta chain derives from a study of vaccination effects on CD4 cells after COVID-19 (dated by TCRdb to about 2022). For the study in its entirety: Each participant received two doses of an mRNA SARS-CoV-2 vaccine, either BNT162b2 or mRNA-1273. The full study included 10 COVID-19 convalescent patients and several SARS-CoV-2-naive healthy vaccine recipients. The study compared SARS-CoV-2 spike-specific CD4+ TCR repertoires before and after mRNA vaccination in COVID-19 convalescent patients and infection-naive vaccine recipients. Cultures from other donors in the study were sequenced with the Oncomine TCR Beta short-read assay on an Illumina iSeq 100.

On the study overall, not on this receptor specifically: Among healthy vaccine recipients, nearly all vaccine-induced clones were SARS-CoV-2 mono-reactive, and only 1 of 255 was cross-reactive with common cold coronaviruses. Clones induced by infection and clones induced by vaccination both contracted markedly at late timepoints after vaccination, which fits with T cell responses waning over time. Only a small number of convalescent patients were included, and no early post-infection timepoints were available, which limited the study.

A remark on this clone: Its recognized antigen is unknown. No clone much larger than this one lies a single base away; base qualities are absent.

Library preparation used the immunoSEQ multiplex PCR assay. DNA from the cultured, isolated CD4+ T cells was subjected to TCR beta CDR3 sequencing. In the authors' own workflow: Non-productive TCR sequences were discarded, and reads were trimmed to the CDR3 region, with only CDR3s of 7 or more amino acids retained. Antigen-specific clonotypes were identified using the MANAFEST web app by comparison of expansion in peptide wells against reference cultures. To be called positive, a clone needed expansion at FDR<0.05 compared with the reference and with all other wells, an odds ratio greater than 5, and a frequency greater than 0.1% in two replicate wells. A clonotype was defined as cross-reactive if the clonotype was significantly expanded both in SARS-CoV-2 spike wells and in at least one common cold coronavirus spike condition. CDR3 similarity was assessed by Levenshtein distance using the stringdist R package, and unrooted trees were constructed with ape in R 3.6.1. This is the immuneACCESS table as TCRdb keeps it, with only in-frame sequences that have V and J called. A part of the clones is gone; compared with another copy, unresolved V genes explain less than half, and the rest is unexplained. V, J and clone size reflect that table, while D and trimming were determined from the DNA. For this sample there are 20,000 to 25,000 clones; about 73% appear just once. The ten largest account for about an eighth of the sample.

CDR3 length: 13 amino acids, cysteine to phenylalanine. The read is trimmed to its CDR3 DNA, 39 bases read in frame from base 1. The germline V gene yields WSHSY for CDR1 and SAAADI for CDR2. A distance of 6 bases separates the germline ends of V and J, which lose 3 bases and 0 bases respectively. To identify antigen-specific CD4+ T cell clonotypes by their expansion, the ViraFEST assay first stimulated PBMC with viral peptide pools and then applied TCR sequencing. After around 10 days of culture, CD4+ T cells were isolated with the EasySep CD4+ T cell isolation kit. None of the healthy vaccine recipients had a prior SARS-CoV-2 infection, which was confirmed by nucleocapsid antibody tests that came back negative both before and after vaccination. Over 1.5 million PBMC per well were cultured with approximately 10 ug/ml peptides in IMDM containing roughly 5% human AB serum, about 9 IU/ml IL-2 and gentamicin. Half of the culture medium was replaced with fresh IL-2-containing medium on days 3 and 7. Each peptide stimulation condition was cultured in triplicate wells unless otherwise noted. PBMC were separated from whole blood using Ficoll-Paque Plus gradient centrifugation and were then either cryopreserved at -140C or used fresh. The overlapping peptide pools covered the spike proteins of SARS-CoV-2 and of the common cold coronaviruses HCoV-NL63, HCoV-OC43 and HCoV-229E. The QIAamp micro DNA kit was used to extract genomic DNA from the cultured CD4+ T cells.

The V gene is TRBV10-2 and the J gene is TRBJ2-7, with no reliable assignment of the D segment. This TCR derives from a human donor who received a COVID-19 vaccine. Sequences were derived from CD4+ T cells from PBMCs cultured with HCoV-229E spike peptides, sampled before COVID-19 vaccination. Explained via the paper, the cell subset or site label denotes: HCoV-229E spike overlapping peptide pool stimulation. CDR3 reads: CASSDANSYEQYF. The nucleotides read TGCGCCAGCAGTGACGCTAACTCCTACGAGCAGTACTTC.